This TCR beta chain comes out of a study of blood T cell repertoires in COVID-19. Study summary: PBMCs, B-cell-depleted T cells, or T cells were the source of the cDNA or gDNA that made up the material.

CDR3 size: 11 residues. The trim removed 4 bases at V and 6 bases at J, leaving 1 base unmatched. Germline CDR1 SQVTM, CDR2 ANQGSEA. Sequencing used immunoSEQ multiplex PCR; TCRdb keeps in-frame clones, though not all of them. Among 500,000 or so clones listed, roughly 87% were seen once. Specimen: PBMCs or T cells enriched from blood (not recorded which). The receptor comes from a woman in her late teens or twenties who had recovered from COVID-19. The rearrangement uses TRBV29-1 and TRBJ2-3; TRBD2 aligns across 7 bases. CDR3 nucleotides: TGCAGCGTTGCCGGGGGGGATACGCAGTATTTT. It specifies CSVAGGDTQYF.